This T cell receptor (beta chain) was found in a study of vaccination and CD4 T cells after COVID-19. Turning to the study itself: Overlapping spike pools from SARS-CoV-2 and HCoV-NL63, HCoV-OC43 and HCoV-229E served as culture stimuli.

An Oncomine TCR Beta short-read assay was used to sequence the DNA from cultured CD4+ T cells. In this case, cultured CD4+ T cells provided the extracted genomic DNA. TCRdb fed the PCR reads into MiXCR, producing one record per CDR3 protein. The profile shows 2,000 to 3,000 distinct CDR3 sequences, 35% to 45% of them singletons. This clonotype came up a few times. Its cognate antigen is unknown. The treatment is: approximately 10-day PBMC culture with coronavirus spike peptide pools or control peptides (ViraFEST assay). These CD4+ T cells came from an unexposed donor, sampled before the COVID-19 pandemic (2011-2018). Following expansion of antigen-specific T cells with peptide pools, ViraFEST then sequenced TCRs. The CDR3 is 16 residues long. Trimming pared 5 bases from V and 0 bases from J, leaving 14 bases between. Germline CDR1 and CDR2: MNHEY and SMNVEV (reference sequence).

This TCR was recovered from a human donor in good health. The specimen was CD4+ T cells from blood, cultured in vitro. The chain uses TRBV27 and TRBJ2-1; D perhaps matches TRBD2 (6 bases). CDR3 DNA sequence: TGTGCCAGCAGTACTAGCTCAAGGAGCTCCTACAATGAGCAGTTCTTC. Translation gives CASSTSSRSSYNEQFF.